These 5 T cell receptor beta chains share one sample of origin, sequenced in a study of neoadjuvant anti-PD-1 for oral cavity cancer. The repertoire was sequenced with immunoSEQ multiplex PCR; TCRdb's copy has only in-frame clones and lacks some. The sample holds approximately 72,000 clones, about 83% seen once. The specimen was PBMCs, collected before nivolumab (anti-PD-1) treatment. The receptors derive from a person between 35 and 79 years old with oral cavity squamous cell carcinoma.

This clone was recorded once. The chain combines TRBV5-4 with TRBJ1-1; 9 nucleotides match TRBD1. The J segment lost 4 bases and the V segment lost 5 bases, leaving 6 bases of the junction unmatched. In germline, CDR1 is SGHNT, CDR2 YYREEE (reference sequence). This CDR3 comprises 14 residues. The CDR3 nucleotides read TGTGCCAGCAGTTTCGACAGGGGGGTCACTGAAGCTTTCTTT. Its protein is CASSFDRGVTEAFF.

In DNA form, the CDR3 reads TGTGCCAGCAGCCAAGAAGGGGCCGGGAGGAACCAAGAGACCCAGTACTTC. Its protein is CASSQEGAGRNQETQYF. The genes are TRBV4-2 and TRBJ2-5; 7 nucleotides match TRBD2. The CDR3 contains 17 residues. With V trimmed by 0 bases and J by 0 bases, 7 bases remained unmatched. The germline V gene encodes CDR1 LGHNA and CDR2 YNFKEQ.

The chain recombines TRBV18 with TRBJ1-2, with D uncertain. Between the trimmed V and J ends, which lost 0 bases and 5 bases, there was a span of 16 bases. CDR3 length equals 16 residues. Germline V gene data show CDR1 as KGHSH and CDR2 as LQKENI. DNA of the CDR3: TGTGCCAGCTCACCACCCAACAGCCCAGACGGGTATGGCTACACCTTC. Translated: CASSPPNSPDGYGYTF.

This rearrangement joins TRBV7-8 to TRBJ1-6; tentatively, D is TRBD1 (5 bases). The ends were cut back, 5 bases at V and 8 bases at J, with 19 bases in the middle. The CDR3 sequence is 16 residues long. The V gene's germline CDR1 is SGHVS and CDR2 FQNEAQ. CDR3: CASSPGRWTSYSPLHF. DNA for the CDR3: TGTGCCAGCAGCCCAGGGCGGTGGACAAGCTATTCACCCCTCCACTTT.

This rearrangement joins TRBV5-1 to TRBJ1-2; D may be TRBD1 (5 bases). The CDR3 has 13 residues. V dropped 1 base and J dropped 6 bases, with 10 bases sitting between them. Germline values: CDR1 SGHRS, CDR2 YFSETQ. Here the CDR3 DNA reads TGCGCCAGCAGCTTGCAGGGCGACCATGGCTACACCTTC. Its translation: CASSLQGDHGYTF.